This entry describes one TCR beta chain. Per germline, CDR1 KGHSY and CDR2 FQNENV. With V trimmed by 2 bases and J by 2 bases, 11 bases remained unmatched. This CDR3 has 18 amino acids. The data are from a study of blood T cell repertoires in COVID-19. Participants reported their clinical history, and cohort assignment relied on those reports. Measured with immunoSEQ multiplex PCR; TCRdb has only the in-frame clones, and not every one. The sample lists 130,000 to 150,000 clones, about 85% seen once, with 6.2% in the top ten. The sequence was collected from a woman in her thirties or forties who had recovered from COVID-19. The chain uses TRBV16 and TRBJ2-5, with 10 nucleotides matching TRBD1. Sequenced sample: PBMCs or T cells enriched from blood (not recorded which). Here the CDR3 reads CASSQRGGRDRGQETQYF. CDR3 coding DNA: TGTGCCAGCAGCCAACGAGGCGGTCGGGACAGGGGTCAAGAGACCCAGTACTTC. The full variable domain, with the rest looked up from reference TRBV16 and TRBJ2-5, is GEEVAQTPKHLVRGEGQKAKLYCAPIKGHSYVFWYQQVLKNEFKFLISFQNENVFDETGMPKERFSAKCLPNSPCSLEIQATKLEDSAVYFCASSQRGGRDRGQETQYFGPGTRLLVL.